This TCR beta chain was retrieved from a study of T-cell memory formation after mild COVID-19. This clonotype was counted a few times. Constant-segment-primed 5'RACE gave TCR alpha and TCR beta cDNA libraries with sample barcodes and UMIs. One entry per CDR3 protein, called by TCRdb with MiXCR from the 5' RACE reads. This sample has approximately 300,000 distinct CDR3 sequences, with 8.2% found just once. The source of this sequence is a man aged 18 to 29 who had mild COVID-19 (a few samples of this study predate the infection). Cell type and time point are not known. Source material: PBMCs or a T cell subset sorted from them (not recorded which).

In DNA, the CDR3 is TGTGCCAGCAGTTTAAGGGCGTTGGCCTACGAGCAGTACTTC. Protein sequence: CASSLRALAYEQYF. The gene calls are TRBV12-3 or TRBV12-4 and TRBJ2-7, with D unclear. The V and J ends lost 2 bases and 2 bases respectively, with 10 bases between them. This CDR3 has 14 amino acids.